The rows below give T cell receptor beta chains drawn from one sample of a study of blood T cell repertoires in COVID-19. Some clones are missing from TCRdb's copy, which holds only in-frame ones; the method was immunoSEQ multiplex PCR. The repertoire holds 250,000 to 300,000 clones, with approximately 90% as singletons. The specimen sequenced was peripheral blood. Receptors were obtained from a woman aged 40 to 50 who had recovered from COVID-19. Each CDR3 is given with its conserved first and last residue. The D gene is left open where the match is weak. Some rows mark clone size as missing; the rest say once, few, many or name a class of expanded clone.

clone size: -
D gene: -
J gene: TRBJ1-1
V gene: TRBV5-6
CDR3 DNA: TGTGCCAGCAGCTGGGAACAGGCTTTGTACACTGAAGCTTTCTTT
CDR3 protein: CASSWEQALYTEAFF

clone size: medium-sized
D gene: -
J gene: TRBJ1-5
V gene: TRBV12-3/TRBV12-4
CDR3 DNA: TGTGCCAGCAGCCCCGGACAAAATCAGCCCCAGCATTTT
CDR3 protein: CASSPGQNQPQHF

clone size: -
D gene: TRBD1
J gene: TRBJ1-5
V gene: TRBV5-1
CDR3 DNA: TGCGCCAGCAGCTCCACAGGGGACCCCAATCAGCCCCAGCATTTT
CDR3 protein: CASSSTGDPNQPQHF

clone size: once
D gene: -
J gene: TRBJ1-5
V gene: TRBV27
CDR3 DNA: TGTGCCAGCAGTTCAGCGGGAGCGAGCAATCAGCCCCAGCATTTT
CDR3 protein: CASSSAGASNQPQHF

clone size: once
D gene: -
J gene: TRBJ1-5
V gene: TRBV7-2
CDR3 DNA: TGTGCCAGCAGCCCCCAGGTCCACCAGCCCCAGCATTTT
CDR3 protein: CASSPQVHQPQHF

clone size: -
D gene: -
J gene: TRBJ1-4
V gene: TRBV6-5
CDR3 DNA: TGTGCCAGCAGTTCGACAGCAACTAATGAAAAACTGTTTTTT
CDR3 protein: CASSSTATNEKLFF

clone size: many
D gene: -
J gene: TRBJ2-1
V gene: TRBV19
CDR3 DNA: TGTGCCAGTAGTATAGGGGGACTGGGGCCAAATGAGCAGTTCTTC
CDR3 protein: CASSIGGLGPNEQFF

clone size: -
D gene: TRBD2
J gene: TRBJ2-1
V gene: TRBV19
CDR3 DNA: TGTGCCAGTAGTATAGGTTTGGCGGGAGTCGGCGAGCAGTTCTTC
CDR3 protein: CASSIGLAGVGEQFF

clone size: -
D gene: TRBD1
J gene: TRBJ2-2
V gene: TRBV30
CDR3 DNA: TGTGCCTGGAGCGCAGGGGGCACGAACACCGGGGAGCTGTTTTTT
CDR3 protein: CAWSAGGTNTGELFF

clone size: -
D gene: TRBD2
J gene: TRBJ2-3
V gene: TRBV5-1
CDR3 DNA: TGCGCCAGCAGCCTGGCGGGGGATCCCCCGGATACGCAGTATTTT
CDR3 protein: CASSLAGDPPDTQYF

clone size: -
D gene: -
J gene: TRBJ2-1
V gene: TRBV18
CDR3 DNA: TGTGCCAGCTCACCAGGGTCAGGGCGAGGGGGCAATGAGCAGTTCTTC
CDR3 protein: CASSPGSGRGGNEQFF

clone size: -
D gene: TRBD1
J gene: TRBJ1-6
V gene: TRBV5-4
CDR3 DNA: TGTGCCAGCAGCTCGGGACAGTTTACCCCCCTCCACTTT
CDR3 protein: CASSSGQFTPLHF

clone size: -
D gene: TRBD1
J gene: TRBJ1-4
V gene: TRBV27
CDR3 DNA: TGTGCCAGCAGCCAAGGGGGCGGTGAAAAACTGTTTTTT
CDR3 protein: CASSQGGGEKLFF

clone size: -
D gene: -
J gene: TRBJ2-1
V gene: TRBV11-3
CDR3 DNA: TGTGCCAGCAGCTTGGGGCTCTACAATGAGCAGTTCTTC
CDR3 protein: CASSLGLYNEQFF

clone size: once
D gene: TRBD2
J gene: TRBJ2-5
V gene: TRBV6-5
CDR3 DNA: TGTGCCAGCAGGGGACTAGCGGCCCAAGAGACCCAGTACTTC
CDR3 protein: CASRGLAAQETQYF

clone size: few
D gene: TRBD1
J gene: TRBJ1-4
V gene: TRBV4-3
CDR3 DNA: TGCGCCAGCAGCGCGAGGGACAGGGGGTGGGAAAAACTGTTTTTT
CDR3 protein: CASSARDRGWEKLFF

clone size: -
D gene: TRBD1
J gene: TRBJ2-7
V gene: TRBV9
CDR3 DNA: TGTGCCAGCAGCAACCGGGACAGGGGGCTGGAGCAGTACTTC
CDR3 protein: CASSNRDRGLEQYF

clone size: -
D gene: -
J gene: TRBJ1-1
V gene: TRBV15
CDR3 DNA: TGTGCCACCAGCAGGTCAGGGTTTATGAACACTGAAGCTTTCTTT
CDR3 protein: CATSRSGFMNTEAFF

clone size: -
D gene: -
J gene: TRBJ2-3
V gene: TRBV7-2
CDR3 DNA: TGTGCCAGCAGCCGGAGGGTTGGGGGTTCGGCTAGCACAGATACGCAGTATTTT
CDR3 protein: CASSRRVGGSASTDTQYF

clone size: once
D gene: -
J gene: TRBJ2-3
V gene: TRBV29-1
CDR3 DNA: TGCAGCGTTGAAGAGGGGGGGCTTCCGGATACGCAGTATTTT
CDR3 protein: CSVEEGGLPDTQYF

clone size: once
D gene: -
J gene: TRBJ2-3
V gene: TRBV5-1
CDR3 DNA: TGCGCCACCCGAGCGGGACAAGCTACAGATACGCAGTATTTT
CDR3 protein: CATRAGQATDTQYF

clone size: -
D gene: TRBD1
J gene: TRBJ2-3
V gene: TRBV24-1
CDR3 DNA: TGTGCCACCAGTGATGGGGGACAGGGCGGAGATACGCAGTATTTT
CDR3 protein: CATSDGGQGGDTQYF

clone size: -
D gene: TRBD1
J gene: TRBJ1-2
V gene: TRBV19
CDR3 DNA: TGTGCCACCACGACAGGGGGTGGTGGCTACACCTTC
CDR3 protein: CATTTGGGGYTF

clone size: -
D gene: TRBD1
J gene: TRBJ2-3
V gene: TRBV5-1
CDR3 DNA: TGCGCCAGCAGTCAGAGGACAGGGGGCACAGATACGCAGTATTTT
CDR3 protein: CASSQRTGGTDTQYF

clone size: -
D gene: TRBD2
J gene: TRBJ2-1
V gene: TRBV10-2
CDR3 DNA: TGCGCCAGCTCGGGACTAGCGGCGAGCTCCTACAATGAGCAGTTCTTC
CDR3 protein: CASSGLAASSYNEQFF

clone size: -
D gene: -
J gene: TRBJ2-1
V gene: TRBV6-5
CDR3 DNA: TGTGCCAGCAGGGTAGCGGAAGGCCCCACGGGTGAGCAGTTCTTC
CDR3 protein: CASRVAEGPTGEQFF

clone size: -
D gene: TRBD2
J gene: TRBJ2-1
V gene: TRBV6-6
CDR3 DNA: TGTGCCAGCAGACCCGGGACTAGCGGGTTTGCGTATGAGCAGTTCTTC
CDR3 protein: CASRPGTSGFAYEQFF

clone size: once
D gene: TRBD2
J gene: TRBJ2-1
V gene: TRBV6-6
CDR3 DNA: TGTGCCAGCAGTTACCCGGGACTAGCGGTAGGTTATGAGCAGTTCTTC
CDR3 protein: CASSYPGLAVGYEQFF

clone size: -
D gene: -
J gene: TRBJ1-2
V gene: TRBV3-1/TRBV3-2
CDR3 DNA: TGTGCCAGCAGCCAAGGGCCGGGAACCTATGGCTACACCTTC
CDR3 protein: CASSQGPGTYGYTF

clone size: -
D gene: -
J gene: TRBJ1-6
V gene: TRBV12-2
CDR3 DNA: TGTGCAAGTCGCTTAGCTGACCGGCGGGGTTCACCCCTCCACTTT
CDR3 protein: CASRLADRRGSPLHF

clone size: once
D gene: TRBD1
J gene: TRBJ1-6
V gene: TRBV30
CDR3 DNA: TGTGCCTGGAGAGGGACAGGGCCGAATTCACCCCTCCACTTT
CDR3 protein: CAWRGTGPNSPLHF

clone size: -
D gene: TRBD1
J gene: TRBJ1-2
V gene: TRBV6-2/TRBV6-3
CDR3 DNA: TGTGCCAGCAGCGGGACAGGCCACCCCGTTAACTATGGCTACACCTTC
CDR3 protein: CASSGTGHPVNYGYTF

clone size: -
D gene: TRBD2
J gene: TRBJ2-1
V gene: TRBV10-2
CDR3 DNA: TGCGCCACCCGGACTAGCGGGAGCAGGGATGAGCAGTTCTTC
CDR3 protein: CATRTSGSRDEQFF

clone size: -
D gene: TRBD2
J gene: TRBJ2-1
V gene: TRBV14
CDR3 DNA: TGTGCCAGCAGCCAGGAAACCGGGACTAGCGGGAGGTATGAGCAGTTCTTC
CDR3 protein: CASSQETGTSGRYEQFF

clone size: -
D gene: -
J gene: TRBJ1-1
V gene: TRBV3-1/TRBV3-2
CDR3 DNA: TGTGCCAGCAGCCGCGGGGCGTGGACTGAAGCTTTCTTT
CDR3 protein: CASSRGAWTEAFF

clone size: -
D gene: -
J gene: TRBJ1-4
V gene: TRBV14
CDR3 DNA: TGTGCCAGCAGCATAACGGGTCTGGGTGAAAAACTGTTTTTT
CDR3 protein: CASSITGLGEKLFF

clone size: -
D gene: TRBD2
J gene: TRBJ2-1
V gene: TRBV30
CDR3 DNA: TGTGCCTGGATGGGGGGGACTAGCGGCTACAATGAGCAGTTCTTC
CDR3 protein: CAWMGGTSGYNEQFF

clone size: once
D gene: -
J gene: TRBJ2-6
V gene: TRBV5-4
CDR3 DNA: TGTGCCAGCAGCTTGGGGCAGGGTCGCGGGGCCAACGTCCTGACTTTC
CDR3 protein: CASSLGQGRGANVLTF

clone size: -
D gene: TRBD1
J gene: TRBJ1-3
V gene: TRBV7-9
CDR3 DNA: TGTGCCAGCAGCTTGGACCAGGGACAGGGGTCTGGAAACACCATATATTTT
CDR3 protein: CASSLDQGQGSGNTIYF

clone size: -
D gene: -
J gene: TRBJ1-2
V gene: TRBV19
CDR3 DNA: TGTGCCAGTAGTTTTGGGGCAGCTCCATATGGCTACACCTTC
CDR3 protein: CASSFGAAPYGYTF

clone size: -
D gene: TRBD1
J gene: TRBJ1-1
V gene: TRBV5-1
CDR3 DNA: TGCGCCAGCAGCCTCGGACAGGGGGGAGCGAACACTGAAGCTTTCTTT
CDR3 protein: CASSLGQGGANTEAFF

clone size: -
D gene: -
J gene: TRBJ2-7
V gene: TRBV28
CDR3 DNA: TGTGCCAGCACATCCCCCAGAGGGGGCTACGAGCAGTACTTC
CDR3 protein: CASTSPRGGYEQYF

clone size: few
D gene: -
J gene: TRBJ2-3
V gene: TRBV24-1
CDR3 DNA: TGTGCCACATCTCCGGCGGGGGCTGGAGATACGCAGTATTTT
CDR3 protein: CATSPAGAGDTQYF

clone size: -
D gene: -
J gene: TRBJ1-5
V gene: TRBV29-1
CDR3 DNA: TGCAGCGTTGGGGGGCAGGACCGCAATCAGCCCCAGCATTTT
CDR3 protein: CSVGGQDRNQPQHF

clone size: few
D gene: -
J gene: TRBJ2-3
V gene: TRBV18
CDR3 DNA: TGTGCCAGCTCACGGGGGCCGGTCGATACGCAGTATTTT
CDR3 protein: CASSRGPVDTQYF

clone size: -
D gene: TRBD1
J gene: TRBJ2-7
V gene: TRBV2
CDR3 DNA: TGTGCCAGCAGTATGGCCCAGGGGGAATACGAGCAGTACTTC
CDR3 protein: CASSMAQGEYEQYF

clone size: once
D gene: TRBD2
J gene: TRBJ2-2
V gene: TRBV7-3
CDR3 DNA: TGTGCCAGCAGCCCCGGACTAGCCCCCACCGGGGAGCTGTTTTTT
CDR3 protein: CASSPGLAPTGELFF

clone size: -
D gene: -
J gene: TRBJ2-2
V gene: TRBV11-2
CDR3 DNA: TGTGCCAGCAGCTTTTCCACACCGAACACCGGGGAGCTGTTTTTT
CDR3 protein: CASSFSTPNTGELFF

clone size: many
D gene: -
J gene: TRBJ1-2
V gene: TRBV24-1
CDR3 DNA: TGTGCCACCAGTGACCTCCCGGGGTATGGCTACACCTTC
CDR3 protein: CATSDLPGYGYTF

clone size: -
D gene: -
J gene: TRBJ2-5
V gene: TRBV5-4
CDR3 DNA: TGTGCCAGCAGCCGAAGCGGGCCCCAAGAGACCCAGTACTTC
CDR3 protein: CASSRSGPQETQYF

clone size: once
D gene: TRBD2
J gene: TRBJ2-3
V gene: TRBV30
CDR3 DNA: TGTGCCTGGAGTGGCGGGAGTTACACAGATACGCAGTATTTT
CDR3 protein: CAWSGGSYTDTQYF

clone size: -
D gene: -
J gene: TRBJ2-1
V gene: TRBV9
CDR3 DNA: TGTGCCAGCACCCCCTCGGGGAGCTCCTACAATGAGCAGTTCTTC
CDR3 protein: CASTPSGSSYNEQFF

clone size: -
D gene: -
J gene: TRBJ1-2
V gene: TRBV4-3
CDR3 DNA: TGCGCCAGCAGCCAAGGGGCCGGTTGGGGGGGTAACTATGGCTACACCTTC
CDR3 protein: CASSQGAGWGGNYGYTF

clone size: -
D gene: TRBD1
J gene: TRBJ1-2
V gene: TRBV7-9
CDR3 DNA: TGTGCCAGCAGCTCCCCTCTTGGGGACAGGGCCCAATCCTATGGCTACACCTTC
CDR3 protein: CASSSPLGDRAQSYGYTF

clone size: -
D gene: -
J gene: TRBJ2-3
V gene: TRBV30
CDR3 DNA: TGTGCCTGGAGCCCACTCAGCACAGATACGCAGTATTTT
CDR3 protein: CAWSPLSTDTQYF

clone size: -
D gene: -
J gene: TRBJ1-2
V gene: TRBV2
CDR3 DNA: TGTGCCAGCAGACCCGCGGGGTCTTTCACCTTC
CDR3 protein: CASRPAGSFTF

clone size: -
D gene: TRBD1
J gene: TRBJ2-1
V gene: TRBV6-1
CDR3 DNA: TGTGCCAGCAGTGACAGGGGGATCGTCTACAATGAGCAGTTCTTC
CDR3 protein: CASSDRGIVYNEQFF

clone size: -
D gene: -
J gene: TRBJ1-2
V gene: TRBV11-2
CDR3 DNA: TGTGCCAGCAGCCGTAGTGGGGACACCGGTGGGTACACCTTC
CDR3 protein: CASSRSGDTGGYTF

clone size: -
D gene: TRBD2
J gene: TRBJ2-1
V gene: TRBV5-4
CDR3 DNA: TGTGCCAGCAGCCCGGGGACTAGCGGGAAGGGCGAGCAGTTCTTC
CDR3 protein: CASSPGTSGKGEQFF

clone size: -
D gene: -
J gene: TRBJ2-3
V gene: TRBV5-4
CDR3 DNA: TGTGCCAGCAGCTATGGACAGTACACAGATACGCAGTATTTT
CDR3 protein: CASSYGQYTDTQYF